Listed here are 26 T cell receptor beta chains from one sample, sequenced in a study of cytomegalovirus exposure and HLA in healthy donors (dated by TCRdb to about 2017). To prepare the library, the immunoSEQ multiplex PCR assay was applied. The multiplex PCR relied on a mix of 60 forward primers for TCR Vbeta segments and 13 reverse primers for TCR Jbeta segments. TCRdb took over this immuneACCESS table, retaining in-frame rearrangements with V and J assigned. Such tables are incomplete; in checked studies, under half of the missing clones stem from an unresolved V gene, and the remainder is unexplained. The sample table lists some 130,000 clones, 9.7% of them with a count of one. In total, the top ten clones hold approximately 1.7% of the sample. The source material was PBMCs. The source of these receptors is a man aged 45-60 years in good health and CMV-seronegative.

This clone was seen a handful of times. The chain links TRBV6-5 to TRBJ2-7, with 7 bases identical to TRBD1. The CDR3 has 12 residues. Germline V lookup: CDR1 MNHEY, CDR2 SVGAGI. The V gene end was trimmed by 6 bases and the J gene end by 6 bases; junction bases not matched to a gene: 5. CDR3 sequence (DNA): TGTGCCAGCAGGAGCAGGGACAGCGAGCAGTACTTC. The encoded protein is CASRSRDSEQYF.

The rearrangement joins TRBV5-1 to TRBJ2-6, with 9 bases that match TRBD1. The ends lost 4 bases at V and 1 base at J; junction bases unmatched: 6. The CDR3 covers 17 residues. Germline V gene lookup returns CDR1 SGHRS and CDR2 YFSETQ. This CDR3 reads CASSGGQGVSGANVLTF. The DNA for the CDR3 is TGCGCCAGCAGCGGGGGACAGGGCGTGTCTGGGGCCAACGTCCTGACTTTC.

The chain links TRBV29-1 to TRBJ1-2; D uncertain. V gave up 1 base and J gave up 4 bases, with 7 bases separating them. The CDR3 contains 12 residues. Germline CDR1 and CDR2: SQVTM and ANQGSEA. The CDR3 DNA reads TGCAGCGTTGAAGTTCTTTTCTATGGCTACACCTTC. It translates to CSVEVLFYGYTF. Looking up the rest from reference TRBV29-1 and TRBJ1-2 gives the full variable domain: SAVISQKPSRDICQRGTSLTIQCQVDSQVTMMFWYRQQPGQSLTLIATANQGSEATYESGFVIDKFPISRPNLTFSTLTVSNMSPEDSSIYLCSVEVLFYGYTFGSGTRLTVV.

This clone has just a few counts. The J gene is TRBJ2-1, the V gene TRBV11-3; D is uncertain. The germline V and J ends were trimmed by 5 bases and 5 bases, with 10 bases remaining between them. Germline V gene sequence: CDR1 SGHNT, CDR2 YENEEA. The CDR3 is made up of 13 amino acids. The CDR3 DNA reads TGTGCCAGCAGCCTTGCTTCGGACAATGAGCAGTTCTTC. This encodes CASSLASDNEQFF.

The chain combines TRBV5-1 with TRBJ2-3, with D tentatively TRBD1 (5 bases). This CDR3 contains 14 residues. In germline, CDR1 is SGHRS, CDR2 YFSETQ. Trimming pared 2 bases from V and 0 bases from J, leaving 7 bases between. The CDR3 here is CASSFDSSTDTQYF. Written as DNA, the CDR3 is TGCGCCAGCAGCTTCGACAGTAGCACAGATACGCAGTATTTT. The full variable domain, rest sourced from reference TRBV5-1 and TRBJ2-3, is KAGVTQTPRYLIKTRGQQVTLSCSPISGHRSVSWYQQTPGQGLQFLFEYFSETQRNKGNFPGRFSGRQFSNSRSEMNVSTLELGDSALYLCASSFDSSTDTQYFGPGTRLTVL.

DNA for the CDR3: TGCAGCGTTGCTCTAGCGGGAGGGTACGAGCAGTACTTC. It is translated as CSVALAGGYEQYF. This rearrangement joins TRBV29-1 to TRBJ2-7, with 12 bases identical to TRBD2. V trimming: 4 bases; J trimming: 4 bases; junction bases outside the gene matches: 2. CDR3 length: 13 amino acids. Looked up from germline, CDR1 is SQVTM and CDR2 is ANQGSEA.

The chain combines TRBV5-1 with TRBJ1-1; 9 nucleotides line up with TRBD1. Trimming took 1 base from V and 3 from J; bases not matched to a gene: 10. The CDR3 runs 17 residues. In germline, CDR1 is SGHRS, CDR2 YFSETQ. The CDR3 region is CASSLRGQGSAYTEAFF. The CDR3 bases are TGCGCCAGCAGCTTGCGGGGACAGGGTTCGGCCTACACTGAAGCTTTCTTT.

Note on this clone: Within the sample, other DNA sequences also encode this same CDR3. J is TRBJ2-5 and V is TRBV6-1; TRBD2 agrees at 12 bases. Unmatched junction bases numbered 0, after V lost 2 bases and J lost 2 bases. The germline V gene has CDR1 MNHNS and CDR2 SASEGT. The CDR3 has 15 residues. The CDR3 coding sequence is TGTGCCAGCAGTGAACTAGCGGGGGGGCAAGAGACCCAGTACTTC. It codes for CASSELAGGQETQYF.

This clone was observed a few times. CDR3 region: CASSFSSSPGSGYTF. The CDR3 DNA sequence: TGTGCCAGCAGTTTCTCTTCCTCTCCAGGGTCTGGCTACACCTTC. The chain is built from TRBV28 and TRBJ1-2, with D perhaps matching TRBD1 (5 bases). The V gene lost 3 bases and the J gene lost 7 bases, with 18 bases spanning the gap. The CDR3 length is 15 residues. Germline-derived CDR1 and CDR2 are MDHEN and SYDVKM.

This clone was recorded at least ten times. The genes are TRBV6-1 and TRBJ1-1; TRBD1 agrees at 8 bases. Unmatched junction bases numbered 7, after V lost 3 bases and J lost 4 bases. CDR3 length equals 15 residues. The germline gives CDR1 MNHNS, CDR2 SASEGT. CDR3 in DNA: TGTGCCAGCAGTGATGATGGAACAGGGGGCACTGAAGCTTTCTTT. Its protein product is CASSDDGTGGTEAFF.

CDR3 in amino acids: CASRDYPYNEQFF. DNA for the CDR3: TGTGCCAGCAGGGACTATCCCTACAATGAGCAGTTCTTC. The rearrangement links TRBV19 to TRBJ2-1; 7 nucleotides agree with TRBD2. This CDR3 comprises 13 residues. CDR1 LNHDA and CDR2 SQIVND come from the germline V gene (reference sequence). V lost 9 bases to trimming and J lost 2 bases; unmatched junction nucleotides: 4.

The V gene is TRBV28, the J gene TRBJ2-1, with 8 bases that match TRBD2. The germline CDR1 and CDR2 sequences are MDHEN and SYDVKM. The length of the CDR3 is 16 residues. J lost 5 bases, V lost 5 bases, and 11 bases had no gene match. DNA for the CDR3: TGTGCCAGCAGTCCCCAAATAGCGGGAAAGAACAATGAGCAGTTCTTC. It is translated as CASSPQIAGKNNEQFF.

The chain carries TRBV30 and TRBJ1-5; possible D gene TRBD1, 6 bases. Germline loops: CDR1 GTSNPN, CDR2 SVGIG (reference sequence). The V gene lost 1 base and the J gene lost 0 bases, with 16 bases spanning the gap. This CDR3 comprises 17 residues. This chain's CDR3 is CAWSGARDTSSNQPQHF. The CDR3 region has the DNA TGTGCCTGGAGTGGGGCGAGGGACACTTCTAGCAATCAGCCCCAGCATTTT.

This clone was found a few times. V gene TRBV19 combines with J gene TRBJ1-2; D gene unclear. V was cut by 3 bases and J by 4 bases, with 9 bases left in between. This CDR3 comprises 13 residues. The germline CDR1 and CDR2 sequences are LNHDA and SQIVND (reference sequence). The DNA for the CDR3 is TGTGCCAGTAGTATGCGGGGTGCCTATGGCTACACCTTC. Translated: CASSMRGAYGYTF. Filled out from reference TRBV19 and TRBJ1-2, the complete variable domain reads DGGITQSPKYLFRKEGQNVTLSCEQNLNHDAMYWYRQDPGQGLRLIYYSQIVNDFQKGDIAEGYSVSREKKESFPLTVTSAQKNPTAFYLCASSMRGAYGYTFGSGTRLTVV.

V gene TRBV19 combines with J gene TRBJ1-1; TRBD1 agrees at 8 bases. The CDR3 is 14 amino acids. The trim removed 5 bases at V and 4 bases at J, leaving 6 bases unmatched. The germline V gene has CDR1 LNHDA and CDR2 SQIVND (reference sequence). The CDR3 coding sequence is TGTGCCAGTAGTCCGCGGACAGGGCCCACTGAAGCTTTCTTT. Translation gives CASSPRTGPTEAFF.

The chain's CDR3 is CASNLGGYSNQPQHF. The CDR3 DNA reads as TGTGCCAGTAACCTGGGGGGGTATAGCAATCAGCCCCAGCATTTT. The rearrangement joins TRBV19 to TRBJ1-5; possibly TRBD1 for D (5 bases). CDR1 and CDR2 (germline): LNHDA, SQIVND (reference sequence). V was clipped by 7 bases and J by 0 bases, with 13 bases between them. The CDR3 consists of 15 residues.

This clone was seen only a few times. DNA of the CDR3: TGTGCCAGCAGCGCCCGTCAGCTAGTAAACAATGAGCAGTTCTTC. Amino acid sequence: CASSARQLVNNEQFF. This chain uses TRBV2 with TRBJ2-1; D gene ambiguous. The germline gives CDR1 SNHLY, CDR2 FYNNEI. CDR3 size: 15 residues. V was trimmed by 6 bases and J by 5 bases, leaving 17 bases between them. The full variable domain, completed using reference TRBV2 and TRBJ2-1, is EPEVTQTPSHQVTQMGQEVILRCVPISNHLYFYWYRQILGQKVEFLVSFYNNEISEKSEIFDDQFSVERPDGSNFTLKIRSTKLEDSAMYFCASSARQLVNNEQFFGPGTRLTVL.

The CDR3 region has the DNA TGTGCCAGCAGCTTAATGGAGGCCGGAAACACCATATATTTT. It yields the protein CASSLMEAGNTIYF. This chain links TRBV7-2 with TRBJ1-3; D is uncertain. Per the germline V gene, CDR1 is SGHTA and CDR2 is FQGNSA. Trimming removed 2 bases at V and 4 bases at J, with 9 bases between. The CDR3 length is 14 residues.

The chain has TRBV6-4 and TRBJ2-1; the match to TRBD2 covers 12 bases. With 2 bases clipped from V and 7 bases from J, the junction kept 12 bases outside the gene matches. Germline V gene sequence: CDR1 MRHNA, CDR2 SNTAGT. The CDR3 runs 18 residues. As DNA, the CDR3 is TGTGCCAGCAGTGACCTCCCGACTAGCGGGAGAGGTGGAAATGAGCAGTTCTTC. Its protein product is CASSDLPTSGRGGNEQFF.

This rearrangement joins TRBV6-1 to TRBJ1-1; 9 bases fit TRBD1. Germline V gene lookup returns CDR1 MNHNS and CDR2 SASEGT. This CDR3 has 15 residues. The V and J ends lost 6 bases and 6 bases, in that order; junction bases with no gene match: 11. The CDR3 sequence: CASSLHRGRGSEAFF. CDR3 coding DNA: TGTGCCAGCAGCTTACACAGGGGGCGAGGATCTGAAGCTTTCTTT.

The J gene is TRBJ2-3, the V gene TRBV7-9; TRBD1 matches at 9 bases. This CDR3 region has 15 residues. V shed 3 bases and J 1 base; nucleotides not matched to a gene: 2. Germline CDR1 SEHNR, CDR2 FQNEAQ (reference sequence). CDR3 loop: CASSFRDRGTDTQYF. The DNA of the CDR3 is TGTGCCAGCAGCTTCCGGGACAGGGGCACAGATACGCAGTATTTT.

The chain links TRBV7-9 to TRBJ2-1; 10 bases align to TRBD1. This CDR3 is 15 amino acids long. V lost 8 bases to trimming and J lost 8 bases; unmatched junction nucleotides: 12. CDR1 SEHNR and CDR2 FQNEAQ come from the germline V gene (reference sequence). Here the CDR3 DNA reads TGTGCCAGCGGAACAGACAGGGGGCTAGTCTATGAGCAGTTCTTC. It specifies CASGTDRGLVYEQFF.

This clone was counted only a few times. The CDR3, as DNA: TGTGCCCTCCAGGGAGGGTCCACAGATACGCAGTATTTT. It codes for CALQGGSTDTQYF. V is TRBV28 and J is TRBJ2-3; 7 positions agree with TRBD2. This CDR3 is 13 amino acids long. Germline-derived CDR1 and CDR2 are MDHEN and SYDVKM. V was pared by 11 bases and J by 2 bases, with 7 bases of the junction left unmatched.

The chain combines TRBV19 with TRBJ1-2; 8 positions agree with TRBD1. Germline trimming cut 3 bases from V and 3 bases from J; bases unmatched to any gene: 9. CDR3 size: 16 residues. Germline values: CDR1 LNHDA, CDR2 SQIVND (reference sequence). The CDR3 DNA is TGTGCCAGTAGTATGTTCGGACAGGGTGGGGACTATGGCTACACCTTC. This translates into CASSMFGQGGDYGYTF.

The V call is TRBV25-1, the J call TRBJ2-5, with TRBD1 matching over 8 bases. The CDR3 runs to 15 residues. Trimming at V came to 6 bases and at J to 2 bases, leaving 8 bases not matched to a gene. CDR1 and CDR2 from the germline V gene are MGHDK and SYGVNS. The CDR3 reads CASRAGRGRQETQYF. CDR3 bases: TGTGCCAGCAGGGCGGGCAGGGGGCGTCAAGAGACCCAGTACTTC.

The chain is built from TRBV2 and TRBJ1-5; 9 nucleotides align to TRBD1. Per germline, CDR1 SNHLY and CDR2 FYNNEI. The J segment lost 6 bases and the V segment lost 3 bases, leaving 3 bases of the junction unmatched. CDR3 length: 14 amino acids. The CDR3 loop reads CASSDGTGTQPQHF. The DNA for the CDR3 is TGTGCCAGCAGTGACGGGACAGGGACTCAGCCCCAGCATTTT.